This T cell receptor beta chain was sequenced for a study of T cell repertoires in cytomegalovirus infection. This clonotype was observed a handful of times. The CDR3 runs 15 residues. Losses at the gene ends were 4 bases for V and 5 bases for J; bases not matched to a gene: 10. Germline loops: CDR1 SGHVS, CDR2 FQNEAQ. TCRdb re-analysed the reads in MiXCR, keeping a single row per CDR3 protein. Among 200,000 or so distinct CDR3 sequences, under 30% were seen once, and the ten largest hold approximately 30%. The sequence was collected from a human donor in good health (CMV status not recorded). Some clones in this sample may be carry-over from other donors' samples. The genes are TRBV7-8 and TRBJ2-5; TRBD1 aligns across 7 bases. The sequenced material came from PBMCs. This CDR3 is CASSSGLQGQETQYF. The DNA of the CDR3 is TGTGCCAGCAGCTCCGGCCTACAGGGGCAGGAGACCCAGTACTTC.